The 31 T cell receptor beta chains given below trace back to one sample, sequenced in a study of beta chain features in type 1 diabetes. The entirety of the isolated RNA underwent reverse transcription, so expressed TCRB transcripts were sequenced. TCRdb's copy holds only in-frame clones and misses some; the assay was immunoSEQ multiplex PCR. The sample has around 250,000 clones; 14% are singletons. Sample: naive CD4+ T cells from blood. These receptors originate from a middle-aged woman in good health.

The rearrangement links TRBV6-1 to TRBJ2-1, with 8 bases lining up with TRBD2. Germline V gene sequence: CDR1 MNHNS, CDR2 SASEGT. The CDR3 is 15 amino acids. V trimming: 4 bases; J trimming: 7 bases; junction bases outside the gene matches: 9. This chain's CDR3 is CASSGGGGPENEQFF. In DNA, the CDR3 is TGTGCCAGCAGTGGAGGCGGGGGGCCGGAGAATGAGCAGTTCTTC.

Here the CDR3 reads CASSKDHGANYGYTF. For the CDR3, the DNA is TGTGCCAGTAGTAAGGACCACGGGGCTAACTATGGCTACACCTTC. The gene calls are TRBV19 and TRBJ1-2; no reliable D call. The CDR3 covers 15 residues. The germline gives CDR1 LNHDA, CDR2 SQIVND (reference sequence). The germline V and J ends were trimmed by 4 bases and 0 bases, with 12 bases remaining between them.

This clone was detected a few times. The chain recombines TRBV15 with TRBJ2-7, with a tentative D call TRBD1 (6 bases). Germline V gene lookup returns CDR1 LNHNV and CDR2 YYDKDF (reference sequence). The CDR3 has 15 residues. V lost 2 bases and J lost 6, with 17 bases in between. The CDR3 DNA is TGTGCCACCAGCAGAAACAGGGATTCTTGGGGCGAGCAGTACTTC. Translating it yields CATSRNRDSWGEQYF.

This clone has more than one count but fewer than ten. V and J are TRBV13 and TRBJ2-3; D call uncertain. The CDR3 runs 13 residues. V was shortened by 5 bases and J by 8 bases, with 14 bases between the two germline ends. CDR1 is PRHDT and CDR2 is FYEKMQ in the germline V gene (reference sequence). CDR3 sequence: CASSSRVRGTQYF. For the CDR3, the DNA is TGTGCCAGCAGCAGCCGGGTCAGAGGTACGCAGTATTTT.

J is TRBJ2-2 and V is TRBV28; 11 bases are shared with TRBD2. CDR1 and CDR2 from the germline V gene are MDHEN and SYDVKM. This CDR3 has 18 amino acids. V lost 5 bases and J lost 2; bases outside the gene matches: 10. In nucleotides, the CDR3 is TGTGCCAGCAGTCCCCGCATACTAGCGGGGGCTAACACCGGGGAGCTGTTTTTT. Translated: CASSPRILAGANTGELFF.

The rearrangement links TRBV6-5 to TRBJ2-3; TRBD2 matches 11 bases. J gave up 6 bases and V 7 bases, and 9 bases lay outside the gene matches. The CDR3 covers 15 residues. The germline CDR1 and CDR2 sequences are MNHEY and SVGAGI. The CDR3 is CASTLAGGLGDTQYF. The CDR3 DNA reads as TGTGCCAGCACATTAGCGGGGGGGTTGGGGGATACGCAGTATTTT.

The V and J genes are TRBV5-4 and TRBJ1-2, with 7 nucleotides matching TRBD1. Unmatched junction bases numbered 5, after V lost 4 bases and J lost 2 bases. The germline gives CDR1 SGHNT, CDR2 YYREEE (reference sequence). This CDR3 region has 14 residues. The CDR3 protein is CASSRPTGNYGYTF. In DNA form, the CDR3 reads TGTGCCAGCAGCCGCCCGACAGGGAACTATGGCTACACCTTC. The whole variable domain, filled in from reference TRBV5-4 and TRBJ1-2, reads ETGVTQSPTHLIKTRGQQVTLRCSSQSGHNTVSWYQQALGQGPQFIFQYYREEENGRGNFPPRFSGLQFPNYSSELNVNALELDDSALYLCASSRPTGNYGYTFGSGTRLTVV.

As to this clone: One end of the junction varies from germline; a read error may be responsible. The V call is TRBV6-1, the J call TRBJ2-3; 10 positions agree with TRBD2. Per the germline V gene, CDR1 is MNHNS and CDR2 is SASEGT. The CDR3 length is 14 residues. The CDR3 DNA reads TGTGCCAGCAGCGAAGCGGGGGGGTCAGATACGCAGTATTTT. As protein: CASSEAGGSDTQYF.

This chain joins TRBV14 and TRBJ1-1; possibly TRBD1 for D (6 bases). Trimming stripped 0 bases from V and 5 bases from J, with 16 bases between. CDR3 length: 16 residues. Looked up from germline, CDR1 is SGHDN and CDR2 is FVKESK. CDR3: CASSQDLGQLGTEAFF. In DNA, the CDR3 is TGTGCCAGCAGCCAAGATTTGGGACAACTAGGGACTGAAGCTTTCTTT.

V usage is TRBV5-1 and J usage is TRBJ1-5, with 9 bases matching TRBD1. Germline V CDR1 and CDR2: SGHRS, YFSETQ. The CDR3 has 15 residues. The V and J ends lost 4 bases and 3 bases, in that order; junction bases with no gene match: 5. CDR3: CASSLQGAHNQPQHF. In DNA, the CDR3 is TGCGCCAGCAGCCTACAGGGGGCGCACAATCAGCCCCAGCATTTT.

The chain employs TRBV19 and TRBJ2-4; the D is unclear. CDR1 and CDR2 (germline): LNHDA, SQIVND (reference sequence). V lost 9 bases and J 8 bases, leaving 20 bases between the germline ends. The CDR3 totals 14 residues. The CDR3 spells CASTHAVSFDIQYF. The CDR3 bases are TGTGCCAGCACTCACGCCGTCTCCTTTGACATTCAGTACTTC.

This chain joins TRBV6-5 and TRBJ1-1; TRBD1 matches at 7 bases. The germline gives CDR1 MNHEY, CDR2 SVGAGI. The CDR3 totals 14 residues. V lost 5 bases and J lost 3; bases outside the gene matches: 6. The CDR3 region has the DNA TGTGCCAGCAGTCGCGCCCAGGGGGACACTGAAGCTTTCTTT. It encodes CASSRAQGDTEAFF.

V usage is TRBV4-1 and J usage is TRBJ1-5; D ambiguous. This CDR3 has 17 amino acids. V was shortened by 0 bases and J by 0 bases, with 12 bases between the two germline ends. Looked up from germline, CDR1 is MGHRA and CDR2 is YSYEKL. This CDR3 reads CASSQDLSSFSNQPQHF. In DNA form, the CDR3 reads TGCGCCAGCAGCCAAGATCTTTCCAGTTTTAGCAATCAGCCCCAGCATTTT.

The chain combines TRBV6-1 with TRBJ2-2; 13 bases are shared with TRBD2. The CDR3 is made up of 16 amino acids. Germline values: CDR1 MNHNS, CDR2 SASEGT. Losses at the gene ends were 4 bases for V and 12 bases for J; bases not matched to a gene: 11. The CDR3 sequence is CASSATSGGTLLQLFF. In DNA, the CDR3 is TGTGCCAGCAGTGCGACTAGCGGGGGGACCCTGCTGCAGCTGTTTTTT.

This clone has just a few counts. The chain joins TRBV5-6 to TRBJ1-1; D unresolved. Trimming pared 1 base from V and 5 bases from J, leaving 6 bases between. This CDR3 is built from 12 residues. Per the germline V gene, CDR1 is SGHDT and CDR2 is YYEEEE. The CDR3 bases are TGTGCCAGCAGCTTGTCAGGTACTGAAGCTTTCTTT. Protein sequence: CASSLSGTEAFF.

This clone was recorded a few times. The chain uses TRBV7-9 and TRBJ1-1, with no clear D. Germline-derived CDR1 and CDR2 are SEHNR and FQNEAQ (reference sequence). CDR3 length: 16 amino acids. Deletions cut 7 bases from V and 1 base from J, with 19 bases between. CDR3 nucleotides: TGTGCCAGCAAGCCAGAGGTCCTGAATCCGAACACTGAAGCTTTCTTT. Its protein product is CASKPEVLNPNTEAFF.

This chain joins TRBV9 and TRBJ2-3, with 10 bases fitting TRBD2. The germline CDR1 and CDR2 sequences are SGDLS and YYNGEE. There are 16 residues in the CDR3. The V segment lost 2 bases and the J segment 5 bases; nucleotides outside the gene matches: 8. The CDR3 nucleotides are TGTGCCAGCAGCGTGGAGAGCGGGGGGGCCTTAGATACGCAGTATTTT. Protein product: CASSVESGGALDTQYF.

V usage is TRBV9 and J usage is TRBJ2-5; 8 positions agree with TRBD1. Germline CDR1 is SGDLS and CDR2 is YYNGEE. The CDR3 covers 16 residues. V dropped 3 bases and J dropped 5; count of bases not matched to a gene: 12. This chain's CDR3 is CASSDSDRVGRETQYF. CDR3 sequence (DNA): TGTGCCAGCAGCGACTCGGACAGGGTTGGGCGGGAGACCCAGTACTTC.

This clone was observed a few times. V and J are TRBV19 and TRBJ2-3; TRBD2 agrees at 12 bases. The CDR3 length is 16 residues. CDR1 is LNHDA, CDR2 SQIVND, per germline (reference sequence). V shed 6 bases, J shed 8 bases, and the junction held 12 bases outside the gene matches. DNA of the CDR3: TGTGCCAGTAGCCCCCCTAGACTAGCGGGGGCTAGTACGCAGTATTTT. This codes for CASSPPRLAGASTQYF.

The V and J genes are TRBV5-1 and TRBJ2-7, with D possibly matching TRBD1 (5 bases). The germline V gene has CDR1 SGHRS and CDR2 YFSETQ. This CDR3 is built from 13 residues. Deletions cut 4 bases from V and 4 bases from J, with 12 bases between. The CDR3 reads CASSGRTPYEQYF. The CDR3 DNA reads as TGCGCCAGCAGCGGGCGGACACCGTACGAGCAGTACTTC.

This chain uses TRBV4-3 with TRBJ2-5; 9 nucleotides agree with TRBD2. The germline gives CDR1 LGHNA, CDR2 YSLEER. The CDR3 is made up of 16 amino acids. V gave up 0 bases and J gave up 2 bases; unmatched junction bases: 4. Here the CDR3 DNA reads TGCGCCAGCAGCCAAGATGGGAGCGGGGGGCAAGAGACCCAGTACTTC. Its protein product is CASSQDGSGGQETQYF.

This clone was found a few times. V usage is TRBV6-6 and J usage is TRBJ1-1; 8 bases are a match to TRBD1. CDR1 is MNHNY, CDR2 SVGAGI, per germline (reference sequence). V gave up 5 bases and J gave up 6 bases; unmatched junction bases: 8. The CDR3 sequence is 14 residues long. The CDR3 sequence: CASSARQGKSEAFF. CDR3 nucleotides: TGTGCCAGCAGTGCACGACAGGGGAAGTCTGAAGCTTTCTTT.

The gene calls are TRBV7-6 and TRBJ1-1; a possible D gene is TRBD1 (5 bases). Germline V gene data show CDR1 as SGHVS and CDR2 as FNYEAQ. Trimming cost V 1 base and J 4 bases, with 13 bases left between them. The CDR3 contains 15 residues. CDR3 sequence (DNA): TGTGCCAGCAGCTTAGGGACTCCGGGGGTCACTGAAGCTTTCTTT. Translated: CASSLGTPGVTEAFF. The variable domain in full, with the rest retrieved from reference TRBV7-6 and TRBJ1-1, is GAGVSQSPRYKVTKRGQDVALRCDPISGHVSLYWYRQALGQGPEFLTYFNYEAQQDKSGLPNDRFSAERPEGSISTLTIQRTEQRDSAMYRCASSLGTPGVTEAFFGQGTRLTVV.

The chain couples TRBV29-1 to TRBJ1-1, with D maybe TRBD1 (5 bases). Deletions cut 8 bases from V and 5 bases from J, with 12 bases between. CDR1 SQVTM and CDR2 ANQGSEA come from the germline V gene. The CDR3 spans 11 residues. The CDR3 DNA reads as TGCAGCCGTCAGGGCCGGACTGAAGCTTTCTTT. Its translation is CSRQGRTEAFF.

V usage is TRBV7-9 and J usage is TRBJ2-1, with 9 nucleotides matching TRBD2. The V and J ends lost 7 bases and 3 bases, in that order; junction bases with no gene match: 13. The CDR3 sequence is 17 residues long. Germline V gene data show CDR1 as SEHNR and CDR2 as FQNEAQ (reference sequence). CDR3 coding DNA: TGTGCCAGCACCATCCCGGCTAGCGGGGTGAACTACAATGAGCAGTTCTTC. Its translation is CASTIPASGVNYNEQFF.

This clone showed up many times. The genes are TRBV4-3 and TRBJ1-5; 7 bases line up with TRBD1. The CDR3 spans 14 residues. In germline, CDR1 is LGHNA, CDR2 YSLEER. With 3 bases clipped from V and 3 bases from J, the junction kept 2 bases outside the gene matches. CDR3 sequence reads: CASSQDRSNQPQHF. The CDR3 coding sequence is TGCGCCAGCAGCCAGGACAGGTCCAATCAGCCCCAGCATTTT.

The table lists this clone with a few counts. The chain carries TRBV9 and TRBJ1-2; D not certain. The ends were cut back, 2 bases at V and 8 bases at J, with 16 bases in the middle. This CDR3 is built from 14 residues. Germline V lookup: CDR1 SGDLS, CDR2 YYNGEE. CDR3 amino acids: CASSVSGVPGGYTF. The CDR3 DNA sequence: TGTGCCAGCAGCGTGTCCGGGGTCCCGGGCGGCTACACCTTC.

The chain joins TRBV11-2 to TRBJ2-3; the D is unclear. Germline V lookup: CDR1 SGHAT, CDR2 FQNNGV. The CDR3 length is 12 residues. Trimming removed 5 bases at V and 5 bases at J, with 8 bases between. CDR3 protein: CASSRLLDTQYF. The DNA for the CDR3 is TGTGCCAGCAGCCGACTCCTAGATACGCAGTATTTT.

The chain recombines TRBV6-5 with TRBJ1-1, with D hard to call. V was cut by 2 bases and J by 0 bases, with 10 bases left in between. The CDR3 runs 15 residues. CDR1 and CDR2 (germline): MNHEY, SVGAGI. The CDR3 DNA follows: TGTGCCAGCAGTTACGGGCAGTCGATGAACACTGAAGCTTTCTTT. Its protein is CASSYGQSMNTEAFF.

This chain joins TRBV10-3 and TRBJ1-4, with D possibly matching TRBD1 (6 bases). The germline V and J ends were trimmed by 3 bases and 7 bases, with 15 bases remaining between them. CDR3 length: 15 amino acids. Germline V gene data show CDR1 as ENHRY and CDR2 as SYGVKD. CDR3 sequence: CAISEGDLGGEKLFF. Written as DNA, the CDR3 is TGTGCCATCAGTGAAGGAGATCTAGGGGGTGAAAAACTGTTTTTT.

The V call is TRBV6-5, the J call TRBJ1-6; 7 nucleotides line up with TRBD1. Losses at the gene ends were 4 bases for V and 7 bases for J; bases not matched to a gene: 7. CDR1 is MNHEY, CDR2 SVGAGI, per germline. The CDR3 length is 15 residues. DNA for the CDR3: TGTGCCAGCAGTTTACTGACAGGGAACAATTCACCCCTCCACTTT. Encoded protein: CASSLLTGNNSPLHF.